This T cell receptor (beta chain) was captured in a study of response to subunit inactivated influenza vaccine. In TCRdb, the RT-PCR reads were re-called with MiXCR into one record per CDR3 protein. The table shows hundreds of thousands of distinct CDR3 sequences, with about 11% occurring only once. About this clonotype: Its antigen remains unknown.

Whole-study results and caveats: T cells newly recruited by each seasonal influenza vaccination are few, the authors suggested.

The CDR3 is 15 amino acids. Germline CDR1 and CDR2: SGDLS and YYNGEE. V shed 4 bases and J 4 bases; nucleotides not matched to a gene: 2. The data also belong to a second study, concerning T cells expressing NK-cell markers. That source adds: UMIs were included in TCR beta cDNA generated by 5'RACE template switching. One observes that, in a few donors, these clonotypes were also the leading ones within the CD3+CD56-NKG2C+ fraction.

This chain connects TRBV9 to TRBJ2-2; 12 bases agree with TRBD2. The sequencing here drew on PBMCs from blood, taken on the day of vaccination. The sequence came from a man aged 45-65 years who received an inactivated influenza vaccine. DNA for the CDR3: TGTGCCAGCAGCTCGACTAGCGGGAGCACCGGGGAGCTGTTTTTT. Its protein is CASSSTSGSTGELFF.